The 30 T cell receptor beta chains below come from one sample, sequenced in a study of blood T cells in healthy people across ages. PCR was performed a second time for about 6 to 12 cycles using a sample-barcoded 5' primer and a J-beta primer mix. TCRdb passed the 5' RACE reads through MiXCR, listing each CDR3 protein once. The sample comprises about 570,000 distinct CDR3 sequences, approximately 30% of which are singletons, and around 18% rests with the top ten. Sequencing was carried out using blood. These receptors came from a woman in her seventies in good health.

The rearrangement links TRBV11-2 to TRBJ2-1; 8 nucleotides match TRBD2. From germline, CDR1 is SGHAT and CDR2 FQNNGV. The V segment lost 5 bases and the J segment 11 bases; nucleotides outside the gene matches: 11. The CDR3 is made up of 14 amino acids. CDR3 DNA sequence: TGTGCCAGCAGCCTTGACTCCGGGACTAGGAAGCAGTTCTTC. Its protein product is CASSLDSGTRKQFF.

This clonotype was picked up a small number of times. The V call is TRBV6-5, the J call TRBJ2-3; the match to TRBD2 covers 7 bases. Per germline, CDR1 MNHEY and CDR2 SVGAGI. V gave up 5 bases and J gave up 0 bases; unmatched junction bases: 2. The CDR3 loop spans 14 amino acids. The CDR3 DNA reads TGTGCCAGCAGTACCGGGGGGAGCACAGATACGCAGTATTTT. The encoded protein is CASSTGGSTDTQYF.

This clonotype was recorded a few times. The chain uses TRBV13 and TRBJ2-3, with D tentatively TRBD1 (6 bases). Germline V gene lookup returns CDR1 PRHDT and CDR2 FYEKMQ (reference sequence). The CDR3 is made up of 16 amino acids. Trimming cost V 5 bases and J 0 bases, with 15 bases left between them. The CDR3 DNA reads as TGTGCCAGCAGCCCTCATGGACAGAAAAGCACAGATACGCAGTATTTT. This sequence encodes CASSPHGQKSTDTQYF.

This chain uses TRBV6-5 with TRBJ2-3, with 9 nucleotides matching TRBD2. Germline lookup yields CDR1 MNHEY and CDR2 SVGAGI. V lost 2 bases to trimming and J lost 6 bases; unmatched junction nucleotides: 9. This CDR3 spans 16 amino acids. CDR3 coding DNA: TGTGCCAGCAGTTACCAAAGCGGGGGGCTTACGGATACGCAGTATTTT. It yields the protein CASSYQSGGLTDTQYF.

This clonotype appeared a single time. The chain links TRBV20-1 to TRBJ2-5; TRBD2 matches at 11 bases. The germline CDR1 and CDR2 sequences are DFQATT and SNEGSKA (reference sequence). Trimming removed 3 bases from V and 3 bases from J; junction bases left unmatched: 12. This CDR3 contains 17 residues. For the CDR3, the DNA is TGCAGTGCTAGCTCCTTCCATGCGACTAGCGGGAAAGAGACCCAGTACTTC. The encoded protein is CSASSFHATSGKETQYF.

This clonotype was counted between two and nine times. This chain connects TRBV12-3 or TRBV12-4 to TRBJ1-1; D call uncertain. The CDR3 extends over 12 amino acids. The V end lost 2 bases, the J end lost 10 bases, and 11 bases lay between the germline ends. The CDR3 region has the DNA TGTGCCAGCAGTTTAAGGGTCGCCTCAGCTTTCTTT. Translation: CASSLRVASAFF.

The chain carries TRBV12-3 or TRBV12-4 and TRBJ2-3; a possible D gene is TRBD2 (7 bases). The germline V and J ends were trimmed by 6 bases and 7 bases, with 14 bases remaining between them. This CDR3 is built from 13 residues. CDR3 protein: CASSPGGTNTQYF. The CDR3 DNA is TGTGCCAGCAGCCCGGGGGGCACTAATACGCAGTATTTT.

In its sample, this clonotype was seen a few times. This chain connects TRBV7-2 to TRBJ2-5, with D tentatively TRBD2 (5 bases). Germline values: CDR1 SGHTA, CDR2 FQGNSA. The CDR3 extends over 13 amino acids. V lost 5 bases, J lost 5 bases, and 12 bases lay in between. The CDR3, as DNA: TGTGCCAGCAGCCGGACTTGGTGGGAGACCCAGTACTTC. It is translated as CASSRTWWETQYF.

V usage is TRBV7-8 and J usage is TRBJ2-3, with TRBD2 identical over 9 bases. V was clipped by 10 bases and J by 5 bases; unmatched bases: 10. CDR1 and CDR2 (germline): SGHVS, FQNEAQ. This CDR3 comprises 14 residues. The CDR3 nucleotides are TGTGCCACTAGGGGGCGGGGGGGAGTAGATACGCAGTATTTT. Its protein is CATRGRGGVDTQYF.

This clonotype has just a few counts. The V and J genes are TRBV29-1 and TRBJ1-1; the D is unclear. From germline, CDR1 is SQVTM and CDR2 ANQGSEA. This CDR3 is 13 amino acids long. V was trimmed by 6 bases and J by 5 bases, leaving 16 bases between them. The CDR3 bases are TGCAGCGTCGACCCCGCGCTTGGGACTGAAGCTTTCTTT. Its translation: CSVDPALGTEAFF.

V usage is TRBV7-2 and J usage is TRBJ2-5, with D tentatively TRBD2 (6 bases). CDR3 length: 15 residues. Trimming cost V 0 bases and J 0 bases, with 8 bases left between them. CDR1 is SGHTA and CDR2 is FQGNSA in the germline V gene. The CDR3 nucleotides are TGTGCCAGCAGCTTAGCCCTAGCGTACCAAGAGACCCAGTACTTC. Translated: CASSLALAYQETQYF.

The table lists this clonotype with many counts. This sequence joins TRBV20-1 and TRBJ2-1; 9 bases agree with TRBD1. Germline loops: CDR1 DFQATT, CDR2 SNEGSKA (reference sequence). The CDR3 runs 14 residues. Germline trimming cut 6 bases from V and 4 bases from J; bases unmatched to any gene: 7. DNA of the CDR3: TGCAGTGCCAGGACAGGGGACGGTTACAATGAGCAGTTCTTC. Protein sequence: CSARTGDGYNEQFF.

This clonotype was detected a few times. J is TRBJ2-1 and V is TRBV5-1; no reliable D call. There are 15 residues in the CDR3. Germline lookup yields CDR1 SGHRS and CDR2 YFSETQ. V lost 0 bases, J lost 4 bases, and 11 bases lay in between. CDR3 bases: TGCGCCAGCAGCTTGGAGATAGGTTTTTACAATGAGCAGTTCTTC. Translation: CASSLEIGFYNEQFF.

This clonotype was observed a handful of times. Sequence at one end of the junction differs from germline and may be a read error. The CDR3 DNA sequence: TGTGCCAGCAGTCAACAGCGCCAAACTAACTATGACTACACCTTC. Protein sequence: CASSQQRQTNYDYTF. The chain employs TRBV2 and TRBJ1-2; unclear D gene. The CDR3 loop spans 15 amino acids. Looked up from germline, CDR1 is SNHLY and CDR2 is FYNNEI.

Comment on this clonotype: A read error may produce the germline difference seen at one junction end. The V call is TRBV18, the J call TRBJ1-2, with 9 bases aligning to TRBD1. This CDR3 has 14 residues. Per germline, CDR1 KGHSH and CDR2 LQKENI. CDR3 bases: TGTGCTAGCTCACCACAAGAACAGGGGGCTGGCTACACCTTC. This sequence encodes CASSPQEQGAGYTF.

This clonotype was seen a handful of times. The chain links TRBV18 to TRBJ2-6; D may correspond to TRBD1 or TRBD2 (5 bases each). Germline CDR1 and CDR2: KGHSH and LQKENI. The CDR3 length is 16 residues. V was trimmed by 3 bases and J by 4 bases, leaving 13 bases between them. CDR3 protein: CASSPQQGVGANVLTF. The CDR3 DNA reads TGTGCCAGCTCACCCCAGCAGGGAGTGGGGGCCAACGTCCTGACTTTC.

This clonotype was recorded a few times. The CDR3 bases are TGTGCCAGCAGCCGGGGGACTAGCGGGAACACCGGGGAGCTGTTTTTT. Translating it yields CASSRGTSGNTGELFF. The chain recombines TRBV3-1 with TRBJ2-2; 11 nucleotides align to TRBD2. This CDR3 comprises 16 residues. After removal of 4 bases from V and 1 base from J, the junction contained 2 bases not matched to a gene. Germline values: CDR1 LGHDT, CDR2 YNNKEL (reference sequence).

This clonotype was found a few times. The chain links TRBV7-9 to TRBJ1-1, with 7 bases matching TRBD1. Germline V gives CDR1 SEHNR, CDR2 FQNEAQ (reference sequence). Germline trimming cut 4 bases from V and 1 base from J; bases unmatched to any gene: 6. CDR3 length: 15 residues. The CDR3 spells CASSYDREANTEAFF. The CDR3 nucleotides read TGTGCCAGCAGCTACGACAGGGAGGCGAACACTGAAGCTTTCTTT. Based on the CDR3 plus reference TRBV7-9 and TRBJ1-1, the full variable domain is DTGVSQNPRHKITKRGQNVTFRCDPISEHNRLYWYRQTLGQGPEFLTYFQNEAQLEKSRLLSDRFSAERPKGSFSTLEIQRTEQGDSAMYLCASSYDREANTEAFFGQGTRLTVV.

This clonotype occurred a few times. In DNA form, the CDR3 reads TGCGCCAGCAGCCAAGCACGGCGGGGGAACTACAATGAGCAGTTCTTC. Translated, it gives CASSQARRGNYNEQFF. The J gene is TRBJ2-1, the V gene TRBV4-1; 7 bases match TRBD2. The CDR3 is made up of 16 amino acids. The germline V gene has CDR1 MGHRA and CDR2 YSYEKL. V dropped 1 base and J dropped 3; count of bases not matched to a gene: 6.

The V gene is TRBV7-2, the J gene TRBJ2-4; 8 bases are a match to TRBD1. Trimming removed 4 bases from V and 4 bases from J; junction bases left unmatched: 9. The CDR3 runs 16 residues. Germline CDR1 is SGHTA and CDR2 is FQGNSA. The CDR3 DNA is TGTGCCAGCAGCTCAATTCCCCGGGACAGGAAAAACATTCAGTACTTC. Amino acids: CASSSIPRDRKNIQYF.

The chain has TRBV20-1 and TRBJ1-2, with 9 bases identical to TRBD1. The germline V gene has CDR1 DFQATT and CDR2 SNEGSKA (reference sequence). This CDR3 contains 16 residues. The V segment lost 3 bases and the J segment 6 bases; nucleotides outside the gene matches: 14. DNA for the CDR3: TGCAGTGCTAGGAGGTCCAACCGGGACAGGGTACATGGCTACACCTTC. Translated: CSARRSNRDRVHGYTF.

The chain combines TRBV20-1 with TRBJ2-5; 9 nucleotides match TRBD1. The last part of the DNA fits TRBJ2-7 better; the J call may be wrong. The germline CDR1 and CDR2 sequences are DFQATT and SNEGSKA (reference sequence). The CDR3 has 16 amino acids. The CDR3 bases are TGCAGTGCCAACCACTTCCGGACAGGGGACACCTACGAGCAGTACTTC. Translation: CSANHFRTGDTYEQYF.

J is TRBJ1-2 and V is TRBV5-6; the D gene is possibly TRBD1 (5 bases). Trimming stripped 4 bases from V and 4 bases from J, with 14 bases between. This CDR3 region has 14 residues. Per the germline V gene, CDR1 is SGHDT and CDR2 is YYEEEE. The CDR3 loop reads CASSVRTSFYGYTF. As DNA, the CDR3 is TGTGCCAGCAGCGTGAGGACATCCTTCTATGGCTACACCTTC.

This clonotype was recorded a few times. The chain combines TRBV2 with TRBJ2-3; 10 nucleotides agree with TRBD1. Germline V lookup: CDR1 SNHLY, CDR2 FYNNEI. V dropped 0 bases and J dropped 1; count of bases not matched to a gene: 1. The CDR3 consists of 16 residues. This CDR3 reads CASSEAGTGGTDTQYF. The CDR3 DNA reads as TGTGCCAGCAGTGAAGCAGGGACAGGGGGCACAGATACGCAGTATTTT.

In the case of this clonotype: One end of the junction does not line up with germline, which may come from a read error. This chain joins TRBV7-2 and TRBJ2-7; a weak D match, TRBD1 (6 bases). The CDR3 runs to 15 residues. Germline CDR1 and CDR2: SGHTA and FQGNSA. CDR3 loop: CASSLGQPITYEQYF. The CDR3 nucleotides read TGTGCCAGCAGTTTAGGACAGCCCATTACCTACGAGCAGTACTTC.

This rearrangement joins TRBV7-3 to TRBJ2-3; tentative D call: TRBD1 (6 bases). This CDR3 region has 15 residues. Germline lookup yields CDR1 SGHTA and CDR2 FQGTGA. V was pared by 1 base and J by 4 bases, with 12 bases between. The CDR3 loop reads CASSLRDTGSDTQYF. CDR3 nucleotides: TGTGCCAGCAGCTTAAGGGACACTGGATCAGATACGCAGTATTTT.

The count of this clonotype is one. The V call is TRBV5-1, the J call TRBJ1-1; TRBD1 matches 8 bases. The CDR3 is made up of 13 amino acids. The V gene's germline CDR1 is SGHRS and CDR2 YFSETQ. V was pared by 4 bases and J by 5 bases, with 4 bases of the junction left unmatched. The CDR3 DNA is TGCGCCAGCAGCGACCGGGACAGGACTGAAGCTTTCTTT. Protein product: CASSDRDRTEAFF.

The chain joins TRBV12-3 or TRBV12-4 to TRBJ2-5; D gene ambiguous. The CDR3 is 12 residues long. Trimming shortened V by 1 base and J by 5 bases, and 5 bases separated the two germline ends. CDR3 region: CASSLELETQYF. In nucleotides, the CDR3 is TGTGCCAGCAGTTTAGAACTGGAGACCCAGTACTTC.

This clonotype was counted only a few times. The chain employs TRBV20-1 and TRBJ2-5; possible D gene TRBD2, 6 bases. The germline V gene encodes CDR1 DFQATT and CDR2 SNEGSKA (reference sequence). This CDR3 contains 14 residues. V was shortened by 0 bases and J by 2 bases, with 10 bases between the two germline ends. In DNA form, the CDR3 reads TGCAGTGCTAGAGATAGTAGCGGACAAGAGACCCAGTACTTC. This translates into CSARDSSGQETQYF.

This clonotype was seen a few times. The chain employs TRBV30 and TRBJ2-1; no clear D gene. The DNA end is more similar to TRBJ2-5, so the J call may be wrong. The germline CDR1 and CDR2 sequences are GTSNPN and SVGIG (reference sequence). This CDR3 has 12 amino acids. The CDR3 loop is CAWSRSGETQYF. In DNA form, the CDR3 reads TGTGCCTGGAGTCGATCAGGAGAGACCCAGTACTTC.